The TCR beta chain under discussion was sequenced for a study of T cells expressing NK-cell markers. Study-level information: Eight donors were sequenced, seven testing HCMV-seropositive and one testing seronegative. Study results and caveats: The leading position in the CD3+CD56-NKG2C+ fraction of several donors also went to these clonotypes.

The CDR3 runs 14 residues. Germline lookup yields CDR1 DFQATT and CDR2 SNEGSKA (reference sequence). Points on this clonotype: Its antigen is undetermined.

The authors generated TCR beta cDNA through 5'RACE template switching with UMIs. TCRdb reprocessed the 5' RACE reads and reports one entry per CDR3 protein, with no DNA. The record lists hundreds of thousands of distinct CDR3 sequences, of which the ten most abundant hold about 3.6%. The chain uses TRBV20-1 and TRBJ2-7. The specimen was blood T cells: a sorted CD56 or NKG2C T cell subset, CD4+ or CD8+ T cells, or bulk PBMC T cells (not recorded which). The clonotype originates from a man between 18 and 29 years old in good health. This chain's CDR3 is CSAREGTASYEQYF.